What follows are 19 T cell receptor beta chains derived from one specimen sequenced in a study of blood T cells in healthy people across ages. A second PCR of 7 to 11 cycles used a sample-barcoded 5' primer and a J-beta primer mix. TCRdb ran MiXCR on the 5' RACE reads and lists one entry per CDR3 protein. The sample consists of approximately 1.5 million distinct CDR3 sequences, about 35% of them appearing once. Sequencing input: blood. These receptors were taken from a young woman in good health.

The table lists this clonotype with a few counts. The rearrangement joins TRBV9 to TRBJ1-2; D is ambiguous. The CDR3 loop spans 16 amino acids. Looked up from germline, CDR1 is SGDLS and CDR2 is YYNGEE. V was clipped by 0 bases and J by 2 bases, with 14 bases between them. CDR3 in amino acids: CASSVGEALYNYGYTF. In DNA form, the CDR3 reads TGTGCCAGCAGCGTAGGGGAGGCCTTATACAACTATGGCTACACCTTC.

This clonotype has at least ten counts. The J gene is TRBJ2-1, the V gene TRBV7-3; no firm D call. Germline V lookup: CDR1 SGHTA, CDR2 FQGTGA. This CDR3 region has 14 residues. The germline V and J ends were trimmed by 0 bases and 7 bases, with 10 bases remaining between them. CDR3: CASSLTRSVNEQFF. As DNA, the CDR3 is TGTGCCAGCAGCTTAACTAGGAGCGTGAATGAGCAGTTCTTC.

The chain joins TRBV29-1 to TRBJ2-1, with D maybe TRBD1 (6 bases). V lost 7 bases to trimming and J lost 7 bases, with 20 bases between them. The CDR3 sequence is 14 residues long. Germline V gene lookup returns CDR1 SQVTM and CDR2 ANQGSEA. In DNA form, the CDR3 reads TGCAGCGCTGATCTAGGACAGAAATTTAATGAGCAGTTCTTC. Protein: CSADLGQKFNEQFF.

The genes are TRBV28 and TRBJ2-7; maybe TRBD1 (5 bases). With 4 bases removed from V and 0 bases from J, the gap between germline ends came to 13 bases. The CDR3 consists of 15 residues. Germline-derived CDR1 and CDR2 are MDHEN and SYDVKM. The CDR3 DNA sequence: TGTGCCAGCAGTTCGGCAGGGCCCTACTCCTACGAGCAGTACTTC. Its translation is CASSSAGPYSYEQYF.

The genes are TRBV28 and TRBJ2-1; no firm D call. This CDR3 spans 13 amino acids. The germline V gene encodes CDR1 MDHEN and CDR2 SYDVKM. V was pared by 10 bases and J by 5 bases, with 15 bases between. The CDR3 bases are TGTGCCACCTCAGCCGTCTGGGACAATGAGCAGTTCTTC. This gives the protein CATSAVWDNEQFF.

At least ten counts were recorded for this clonotype. V gene TRBV29-1 combines with J gene TRBJ2-7, with D possibly called TRBD1 or TRBD2 (5 bases each). Germline lookup yields CDR1 SQVTM and CDR2 ANQGSEA. V was shortened by 1 base and J by 3 bases, with 13 bases between the two germline ends. The CDR3 totals 14 residues. CDR3 loop: CSVEGFRGVYEQYF. CDR3 in DNA: TGCAGCGTTGAAGGATTTAGAGGGGTCTACGAGCAGTACTTC.

The gene calls are TRBV27 and TRBJ1-5; D is uncertain. CDR1 and CDR2 (germline): MNHEY, SMNVEV (reference sequence). This CDR3 contains 15 residues. V lost 5 bases and J 5 bases, leaving 16 bases between the germline ends. The CDR3 DNA reads as TGTGCCAGCAGTCGCCGTACGGGGTGGGATCAGCCCCAGCATTTT. It yields the protein CASSRRTGWDQPQHF.

This clonotype was found once. V gene TRBV4-2 combines with J gene TRBJ2-1; 8 bases align to TRBD2. The CDR3 contains 19 residues. Germline CDR1 and CDR2: LGHNA and YNFKEQ. Unmatched junction bases numbered 20, after V lost 4 bases and J lost 6 bases. In DNA, the CDR3 is TGTGCCAGCAGCCTCACCGTGGGCCGTGCGACGGGAGGGATCAATGAGCAGTTCTTC. Its protein is CASSLTVGRATGGINEQFF.

With regard to this clonotype: With a much larger clone just one base away, this may be a read error. V and J are TRBV7-8 and TRBJ2-1; 12 bases agree with TRBD1. With 5 bases clipped from V and 6 bases from J, the junction kept 8 bases outside the gene matches. Germline V gene sequence: CDR1 SGHVS, CDR2 FQNEAQ. The CDR3 spans 16 residues. CDR3 loop: CASSRDRGLVGNEQFF. The CDR3 DNA follows: TGTGCCAGCAGCCGGGACAGGGGGCTGGTGGGCAATGAGCAGTTCTTC.

The J gene is TRBJ1-5, the V gene TRBV20-1; no clear D gene. From germline, CDR1 is DFQATT and CDR2 SNEGSKA (reference sequence). Deletions cut 7 bases from V and 6 bases from J, with 19 bases between. The CDR3 has 14 residues. This CDR3 is CSVRTGLESQPQHF. In nucleotides, the CDR3 is TGCAGTGTCAGAACGGGGTTGGAAAGTCAGCCCCAGCATTTT.

Of note for this clonotype: Sequence at one end of the junction differs from germline and may be a read error. This chain joins TRBV20-1 and TRBJ2-1; D possibly corresponds to TRBD2 (5 bases). Germline V gene sequence: CDR1 DFQATT, CDR2 SNEGSKA (reference sequence). This CDR3 is 13 amino acids long. The DNA of the CDR3 is TGCAGTACTAGAAGAATGGGCGGGAATGAGCAGTTCTTC. Its translation: CSTRRMGGNEQFF.

The CDR3 sequence is CSAEGLGTDTQYF. The DNA of the CDR3 is TGCAGTGCCGAGGGGCTTGGCACAGATACGCAGTATTTT. The V call is TRBV20-1, the J call TRBJ2-3; D is tentatively TRBD1 or TRBD2 (5 bases each). CDR1 and CDR2 (germline): DFQATT, SNEGSKA (reference sequence). V lost 6 bases and J 1 base, leaving 11 bases between the germline ends. The CDR3 extends over 13 amino acids.

This clonotype showed up many times. The V and J genes are TRBV7-6 and TRBJ1-2, with 9 bases identical to TRBD1. The CDR3 totals 14 residues. The V and J ends lost 3 bases and 5 bases, in that order; junction bases with no gene match: 4. The V gene's germline CDR1 is SGHVS and CDR2 FNYEAQ. CDR3 sequence: CASSLGTGYYGYTF. CDR3 coding DNA: TGTGCCAGCAGCTTGGGGACAGGGTATTATGGCTACACCTTC.

In its sample, this clonotype was seen many times. The V and J genes are TRBV10-3 and TRBJ2-3; perhaps TRBD1 as D (6 bases). Germline CDR1 reads ENHRY; CDR2 reads SYGVKD. The CDR3 runs to 16 residues. Trimming took 0 bases from V and 2 from J, leaving 12 bases between them. The CDR3 DNA reads as TGTGCCATCAGTGAGTCTTCGGGACACCTCACAGATACGCAGTATTTT. Protein sequence: CAISESSGHLTDTQYF.

At least ten counts were recorded for this clonotype. CDR3 nucleotides: TGTGCCAGCAGTCCCCGGACAGGAATGGGGAATGAGCAGTTCTTC. Its protein product is CASSPRTGMGNEQFF. The rearrangement joins TRBV28 to TRBJ2-1; 7 nucleotides align to TRBD1. The trim removed 5 bases at V and 7 bases at J, leaving 11 bases unmatched. This CDR3 spans 15 amino acids. The germline V gene has CDR1 MDHEN and CDR2 SYDVKM.

V is TRBV3-1 and J is TRBJ1-2, with 9 bases lining up with TRBD1. The V segment lost 5 bases and the J segment 7 bases; nucleotides outside the gene matches: 17. The CDR3 length is 17 residues. Germline V gives CDR1 LGHDT, CDR2 YNNKEL (reference sequence). CDR3 DNA: TGTGCCAGCAGCAGAGAGGGGACAGGGAGGATCAACCCTGGCTACACCTTC. This sequence encodes CASSREGTGRINPGYTF.

The genes are TRBV20-1 and TRBJ1-2, with D possibly being TRBD1 (5 bases). The CDR3 covers 12 residues. Per germline, CDR1 DFQATT and CDR2 SNEGSKA (reference sequence). Trimming removed 3 bases from V and 8 bases from J, with 13 bases in between. The CDR3 DNA sequence: TGCAGTGCTAGTTACCAGGGTTGGGGCTACACCTTC. Residues: CSASYQGWGYTF.

The chain joins TRBV10-3 to TRBJ2-5, with 7 bases matching TRBD1. The J segment lost 2 bases and the V segment lost 2 bases, leaving 2 bases of the junction unmatched. This CDR3 is built from 14 residues. Looked up from germline, CDR1 is ENHRY and CDR2 is SYGVKD. CDR3 sequence reads: CAISEEDRQETQYF. CDR3 coding DNA: TGTGCCATCAGTGAGGAGGACAGGCAAGAGACCCAGTACTTC.

The V call is TRBV27, the J call TRBJ1-2; 9 bases match TRBD1. CDR3 size: 17 residues. Germline CDR1 reads MNHEY; CDR2 reads SMNVEV (reference sequence). With V trimmed by 0 bases and J by 1 base, 6 bases remained unmatched. The CDR3 loop reads CASSLSATGGDNYGYTF. Here the CDR3 DNA reads TGTGCCAGCAGTTTATCAGCGACAGGGGGGGATAACTATGGCTACACCTTC.